One and the same sample provided the 3 T cell receptor beta chains below, sequenced in a study of blood T cells in healthy people across ages. For the second PCR, which ran for about 7 to 11 cycles, a sample-barcoded 5' primer and a J-beta primer mix were used. TCRdb re-called the 5' RACE reads through MiXCR, storing one row per CDR3 protein. The data contain around 1,900,000 distinct CDR3 sequences, roughly two fifths of them singletons. The sequencing sample was made of blood. These receptors originate from a human donor in good health.

To note about this clonotype: One end of the junction is discordant with germline, which a read error may explain. The chain recombines TRBV30 with TRBJ1-6; D possibly corresponds to TRBD1 (5 bases). The CDR3 consists of 15 residues. Germline-derived CDR1 and CDR2 are GTSNPN and SVGIG (reference sequence). CDR3 protein: CAWGGQGSYNSPPHF. As DNA, the CDR3 is TGTGCCTGGGGCGGGCAGGGCTCGTATAATTCACCCCCCCACTTT.

The genes are TRBV27 and TRBJ2-7; D is unresolved. V shed 5 bases and J shed 2 bases, with 16 bases lying between them. CDR1 and CDR2 from the germline V gene are MNHEY and SMNVEV (reference sequence). There are 15 residues in the CDR3. CDR3 loop: CASSSPGERAYEQYF. CDR3 DNA sequence: TGTGCCAGCAGTAGCCCGGGCGAGCGCGCCTACGAGCAGTACTTC.

V is TRBV29-1 and J is TRBJ2-5; D is ambiguous. Trimming removed 0 bases at V and 11 bases at J, with 10 bases between. Germline loops: CDR1 SQVTM, CDR2 ANQGSEA. The CDR3 loop spans 11 amino acids. In DNA form, the CDR3 reads TGCAGCGTTGAAGAATCGCAAGGACAGTACTTC. Protein sequence: CSVEESQGQYF.